This T cell receptor (beta chain) was retrieved from a study of radiation and T cells in renal cell carcinoma. Study in general: Nephrectomy followed 15 Gy stereotactic body radiation by 4 weeks.

The table came from immunoSEQ multiplex PCR; TCRdb's copy has only in-frame clones and leaves some out. Of more than 65,000 clones in the sample, 80% to 90% were seen once. Study-wide points: Top tumor clonotypes rose in blood 2 weeks post-radiation, then contracted.

On this clone itself: What it binds is unknown.

CDR3 length equals 14 residues. CDR1 and CDR2 from the germline V gene are SGHVS and FQNEAQ. Trimming shortened V by 6 bases and J by 5 bases, and 16 bases separated the two germline ends. Time point reported: blood 2 weeks post-SBRT. The treatment here: 15 Gy SBRT to primary tumor, nephrectomy 4 weeks later. Serial blood draws occurred at baseline and 2 and 4 weeks post-SBRT. Clear cell pathology was present in this patient's renal cell carcinoma. The sequence came from a woman aged 45 to 65 with renal cell carcinoma. The chain recombines TRBV7-8 with TRBJ2-5, with D tentatively TRBD1 (5 bases). This specimen was blood, taken from a patient whose treatment included radiotherapy and nephrectomy. Here the CDR3 DNA reads TGTGCCAGCAGTCTAGGGGTGGGCTCTGAGACCCAGTACTTC. Residues: CASSLGVGSETQYF.